The 12 T cell receptor beta chains given below trace back to one sample, sequenced in a study of blood T cell repertoires in COVID-19. Sequencing used immunoSEQ multiplex PCR; TCRdb keeps in-frame clones, though not all of them. Of 250,000 to 350,000 clones detected, around 90% appear once; the ten largest clones hold approximately 8.5%. Material: peripheral blood. Receptors were obtained from a man younger than 30 with active or convalescent COVID-19.

The sample holds one count of this clone. The rearrangement uses TRBV11-3 and TRBJ2-1; D ambiguous. This CDR3 contains 14 residues. Germline CDR1 and CDR2: SGHNT and YENEEA. The V end was cut by 1 base, the J end by 7 bases, with 11 bases between. CDR3 DNA sequence: TGTGCCAGCAGCTTAGCCGGAGCTGAAAATGAGCAGTTCTTC. Its translation: CASSLAGAENEQFF.

The chain has TRBV4-3 and TRBJ2-3, with a possible D match to TRBD2 (6 bases). This CDR3 region has 16 residues. The germline V and J ends were trimmed by 0 bases and 0 bases, with 10 bases remaining between them. Looked up from germline, CDR1 is LGHNA and CDR2 is YSLEER. The CDR3 DNA reads as TGCGCCAGCAGCCAAGATGCGGGACCTAGCACAGATACGCAGTATTTT. Encoded protein: CASSQDAGPSTDTQYF.

The chain links TRBV5-6 to TRBJ2-1, with D maybe TRBD2 (7 bases). Germline V gene sequence: CDR1 SGHDT, CDR2 YYEEEE. Between the trimmed V and J ends, which lost 4 bases and 9 bases, there was a span of 11 bases. The CDR3 has 12 amino acids. As DNA, the CDR3 is TGTGCCAGCAGCCCGGGGGGCTTTGAGCAGTTCTTC. Protein product: CASSPGGFEQFF. Full variable domain (remainder filled in from reference TRBV5-6 and TRBJ2-1): DAGVTQSPTHLIKTRGQQVTLRCSPKSGHDTVSWYQQALGQGPQFIFQYYEEEERQRGNFPDRFSGHQFPNYSSELNVNALLLGDSALYLCASSPGGFEQFFGPGTRLTVL.

This clone was detected a few times. This rearrangement joins TRBV13 to TRBJ2-7, with 8 positions matching TRBD2. Germline V gene data show CDR1 as PRHDT and CDR2 as FYEKMQ (reference sequence). The CDR3 runs to 15 residues. Trimming took 0 bases from V and 2 from J; bases not matched to a gene: 3. CDR3 nucleotides: TGTGCCAGCAGCTTAGGCCGGGGGGGGGCCTACGAGCAGTACTTC. Protein: CASSLGRGGAYEQYF.

The rearrangement joins TRBV13 to TRBJ2-3, with 16 positions matching TRBD2. CDR1 and CDR2 (germline): PRHDT, FYEKMQ (reference sequence). V was pared by 4 bases and J by 0 bases, with 4 bases of the junction left unmatched. This CDR3 region has 18 residues. The DNA for the CDR3 is TGTGCCAGCAGCTCGGGACTAGCGGGGGGGTCTAGCACAGATACGCAGTATTTT. Its translation: CASSSGLAGGSSTDTQYF.

The chain carries TRBV3-1 (or the pseudogene TRBV3-2) and TRBJ1-1, with 8 bases that match TRBD1. CDR1 LGHDT and CDR2 YNNKEL come from the germline V gene (reference sequence). V shed 2 bases, J shed 4 bases, and the junction held 6 bases outside the gene matches. This CDR3 spans 15 amino acids. The chain's CDR3 is CASSQNHRGATEAFF. The CDR3 DNA sequence: TGTGCCAGCAGCCAAAATCACAGGGGGGCCACTGAAGCTTTCTTT.

The chain uses TRBV5-6 and TRBJ1-2, with D unresolved. The germline V gene encodes CDR1 SGHDT and CDR2 YYEEEE. The length of the CDR3 is 12 residues. The germline V and J ends were trimmed by 3 bases and 4 bases, with 7 bases remaining between them. As DNA, the CDR3 is TGTGCCAGCAGCTCCGGGTCCTATGGCTACACCTTC. As protein: CASSSGSYGYTF.

This chain uses TRBV6-6 with TRBJ2-7; 12 bases map to TRBD1. The length of the CDR3 is 13 residues. CDR1 is MNHNY and CDR2 is SVGAGI in the germline V gene (reference sequence). The V and J ends lost 8 bases and 5 bases, in that order; junction bases with no gene match: 4. The CDR3 nucleotides are TGTGCCAGCGGGGGGACAGGGGGCAACGAGCAGTACTTC. This translates into CASGGTGGNEQYF.

To note about this clone: This sequence may be a read error, since a much larger clone differs from it by one base. This specimen includes other DNA sequences encoding the same CDR3. The chain uses TRBV6-4 and TRBJ2-2, with TRBD2 identical over 13 bases. Per the germline V gene, CDR1 is MRHNA and CDR2 is SNTAGT. The J segment lost 4 bases and the V segment lost 5 bases, leaving 1 base of the junction unmatched. The CDR3 runs 15 residues. The CDR3 DNA follows: TGTGCCAGCAGTAGACTAGCGGGGGGCACCGGGGAGCTGTTTTTT. The encoded protein is CASSRLAGGTGELFF.

J is TRBJ2-7 and V is TRBV18; a weak D match, TRBD1 (5 bases). The CDR3 runs 14 residues. Per the germline V gene, CDR1 is KGHSH and CDR2 is LQKENI. V gave up 6 bases and J gave up 1 base, with 13 bases separating them. Here the CDR3 reads CASSQNGQSYEQYF. The CDR3 DNA sequence: TGTGCCAGCTCTCAAAACGGACAATCCTACGAGCAGTACTTC. Full variable domain (outside the CDR3, taken from reference TRBV18 and TRBJ2-7): NAGVMQNPRHLVRRRGQEARLRCSPMKGHSHVYWYRQLPEEGLKFMVYLQKENIIDESGMPKERFSAEFPKEGPSILRIQQVVRGDSAAYFCASSQNGQSYEQYFGPGTRLTVT.

The rearrangement links TRBV27 to TRBJ2-6; maybe TRBD1 (5 bases). The V gene's germline CDR1 is MNHEY and CDR2 SMNVEV (reference sequence). Trimming removed 4 bases from V and 0 bases from J, with 13 bases in between. The CDR3 contains 17 residues. The CDR3, as DNA: TGTGCCAGCAGTTCCATCTACAGGTCCTCTGGGGCCAACGTCCTGACTTTC. Its protein is CASSSIYRSSGANVLTF.

This clone came up once. The rearrangement uses TRBV6-5 and TRBJ1-5; no clear D gene. Germline V lookup: CDR1 MNHEY, CDR2 SVGAGI. With 7 bases removed from V and 5 bases from J, the gap between germline ends came to 18 bases. The CDR3 loop spans 15 amino acids. CDR3 residues: CASTKQHESDQPQHF. In DNA form, the CDR3 reads TGTGCCAGCACCAAACAGCACGAGTCGGATCAGCCCCAGCATTTT.